This paragraph reports one TCR beta chain. Its target is unknown. 13 Jbeta primers and 60 Vbeta primers were used for the PCR. Measured with immunoSEQ multiplex PCR; TCRdb has only the in-frame clones, and not every one. Here the sample spans about 110,000 clones, over 60% being singletons. This entry belongs to a study of cytomegalovirus exposure and HLA in healthy donors. Across the whole study: Among 398 genotyped donors, roughly 80% fell in the Caucasian-associated ancestry cluster. Findings of the study overall: In a later analysis, V- and J-gene trimming of beta chains associated with a DCLRE1C missense variant, replicated independently.

Per the germline V gene, CDR1 is LNHDA and CDR2 is SQIVND (reference sequence). The CDR3 runs 12 residues. Trimming stripped 7 bases from V and 1 base from J, with 7 bases between. The J gene is TRBJ1-1, the V gene TRBV19; no clear D. Material: PBMCs. The receptor comes from a female donor in good health and CMV-seropositive. The CDR3 sequence is CASNRGNTEAFF. The CDR3 region has the DNA TGTGCCAGTAACCGGGGGAACACTGAAGCTTTCTTT.